This T cell receptor (beta chain) is drawn from a study of blood T cell repertoires in COVID-19. Overall study: Donors in the United States, Italy and Spain gave samples during acute or convalescent COVID-19. In each case, the material was cDNA or gDNA derived from T cells, B-cell-depleted T cells, or PBMCs.

The V gene end was trimmed by 0 bases and the J gene end by 0 bases; junction bases not matched to a gene: 9. The CDR3 covers 18 residues. Germline V CDR1 and CDR2: SGHRS, YFSETQ. As processed by the authors: Amplification of reference gene primers was used by the study to estimate nucleated cell counts. The repertoire was sequenced with immunoSEQ multiplex PCR; TCRdb's copy has only in-frame clones and lacks some. V, J and clone size are those of that table, while D and trimming were read from the DNA. The top ten clones hold roughly 15% of a sample with some 86,000 clones, over 75% of them seen once.

The V gene is TRBV5-1, the J gene TRBJ2-3, with 8 positions matching TRBD1. The receptor was isolated from a woman in her seventies with acute or convalescent COVID-19. Source material: peripheral blood. CDR3 in DNA: TGCGCCAGCAGCTTGGAGGGACAGGCAGGTCTAAGCACAGATACGCAGTATTTT. Its translation is CASSLEGQAGLSTDTQYF. Full variable domain (remainder filled in from reference TRBV5-1 and TRBJ2-3): KAGVTQTPRYLIKTRGQQVTLSCSPISGHRSVSWYQQTPGQGLQFLFEYFSETQRNKGNFPGRFSGRQFSNSRSEMNVSTLELGDSALYLCASSLEGQAGLSTDTQYFGPGTRLTVL.